The sample holds one count of the clone carrying this TCR beta chain. The target antigen is unknown. The data derive from a study of cytomegalovirus exposure and HLA in healthy donors. Across the study: Earlier sequencing of approximately 180 million T cells yielded about 120 million unique TCR beta sequences.

Study observations and caveats: An analysis that came later showed most CMV-associated TCR beta chains appearing HLA-restricted.

The PCR ran on 60 Vbeta and 13 Jbeta primers. Method: immunoSEQ multiplex PCR; TCRdb's copy keeps in-frame clones and lacks some. The sample includes about 150,000 clones, approximately 82% of them seen just once. This TCR derives from a woman aged 45-65 years in good health and CMV-seropositive. What was sequenced was PBMCs.

The CDR3 sequence is CASSSSSRGVSQPQHF. CDR3 sequence (DNA): TGTGCCAGCAGCTCGTCTTCCAGGGGAGTAAGTCAGCCCCAGCATTTT. The chain employs TRBV28 and TRBJ1-5, with a possible D match to TRBD1 (6 bases). Germline-derived CDR1 and CDR2 are MDHEN and SYDVKM. CDR3 length equals 16 residues. V was clipped by 6 bases and J by 6 bases, with 21 bases between them.